One and the same sample provided the 25 T cell receptor beta chains below, sequenced in a study of response to subunit inactivated influenza vaccine. One entry per CDR3 protein results from TCRdb running MiXCR on the RT-PCR reads. The table has 700,000 to 900,000 distinct CDR3 sequences, 21% seen once; the top ten hold more than 8.5%. Sequencing used PBMCs from blood, obtained 5 days after vaccination. These receptors came from a man over 45 who received an inactivated influenza vaccine.

The chain has TRBV7-2 and TRBJ2-1; 12 bases map to TRBD2. The CDR3 covers 16 residues. J gave up 9 bases and V 3 bases, and 9 bases lay outside the gene matches. CDR1 and CDR2 from the germline V gene are SGHTA and FQGNSA. CDR3 nucleotides: TGTGCCAGCAGCTTCAGGCCTAGCGGGGGGGCCAGTGAGCAGTTCTTC. Amino acids: CASSFRPSGGASEQFF.

Turning to this clonotype: Sequence at one end of the junction differs from germline and may be a read error. The chain couples TRBV4-2 to TRBJ2-3, with 7 bases matching TRBD2. This CDR3 contains 15 residues. Germline V gene lookup returns CDR1 LGHNA and CDR2 YNFKEQ. Here the CDR3 reads CTSTQLARNLDTQYF. The CDR3 coding sequence is TGTACCAGCACCCAACTAGCGCGGAATCTAGATACGCAGTATTTT.

This rearrangement joins TRBV29-1 to TRBJ2-5; TRBD1 agrees at 11 bases. The germline gives CDR1 SQVTM, CDR2 ANQGSEA. V shed 5 bases, J shed 4 bases, and the junction held 3 bases outside the gene matches. The CDR3 contains 13 residues. The CDR3 DNA reads as TGCAGCGTTAACGGACAGGGGGCAGAGACCCAGTACTTC. Translating gives CSVNGQGAETQYF. Supplemented by reference TRBV29-1 and TRBJ2-5, the full variable domain reads SAVISQKPSRDICQRGTSLTIQCQVDSQVTMMFWYRQQPGQSLTLIATANQGSEATYESGFVIDKFPISRPNLTFSTLTVSNMSPEDSSIYLCSVNGQGAETQYFGPGTRLLVL.

The CDR3 DNA reads as TGCGCCAGCAGCTTGGGAGGGTCGAGCTACACCTTC. Amino acid sequence: CASSLGGSSYTF. The V gene is TRBV5-1, the J gene TRBJ1-2; D unclear. Germline-derived CDR1 and CDR2 are SGHRS and YFSETQ. Trimming removed 0 bases from V and 9 bases from J, with 9 bases in between. The CDR3 runs to 12 residues.

This clonotype appeared a few times. This chain uses TRBV4-1 with TRBJ1-5; D ambiguous. This CDR3 has 15 residues. Trimming took off 1 base at V and 3 bases at J, with 10 bases between the two ends. Germline CDR1 and CDR2: MGHRA and YSYEKL. The CDR3 DNA follows: TGCGCCAGCAGCCAAGTTGACGCAGACAATCAGCCCCAGCATTTT. Protein: CASSQVDADNQPQHF.

This clonotype was recorded a few times. This chain joins TRBV12-3 or TRBV12-4 and TRBJ2-2; TRBD1 or TRBD2 may be the D gene (5 bases each). This CDR3 region has 17 residues. V was clipped by 4 bases and J by 4 bases, with 19 bases between them. CDR3 nucleotide sequence: TGTGCCAGCAGTTCCTCTACGGGTTGGGGGAGCACCGGGGAGCTGTTTTTT. This sequence encodes CASSSSTGWGSTGELFF.

The rearrangement links TRBV18 to TRBJ2-7, with D possibly being TRBD1 (6 bases). Germline assignment: CDR1 KGHSH and CDR2 LQKENI. This CDR3 comprises 13 residues. The V end lost 5 bases, the J end lost 0 bases, and 8 bases lay between the germline ends. CDR3: CASSGGYSYEQYF. Written as DNA, the CDR3 is TGTGCCAGCTCAGGGGGCTACTCCTACGAGCAGTACTTC.

The sample holds a few counts of this clonotype. This chain uses TRBV10-3 with TRBJ2-7; either TRBD1 or TRBD2 may fit D (6 bases each). V was pared by 3 bases and J by 0 bases, with 9 bases between. Germline CDR1 and CDR2: ENHRY and SYGVKD. The CDR3 is 14 amino acids. CDR3: CAISEGGHSYEQYF. As DNA, the CDR3 is TGTGCCATCAGTGAAGGGGGGCACTCCTACGAGCAGTACTTC.

CDR3: CASSSNRVWATDTQYF. CDR3 in DNA: TGTGCCAGCAGTTCGAACAGGGTCTGGGCCACAGATACGCAGTATTTT. This chain connects TRBV28 to TRBJ2-3; weak D call: TRBD1 (6 bases). Germline lookup yields CDR1 MDHEN and CDR2 SYDVKM. V shed 4 bases and J shed 2 bases, with 16 bases lying between them. This CDR3 is 16 amino acids long.

This clonotype was detected only a few times. The chain links TRBV6-1 to TRBJ2-7; 7 bases are a match to TRBD2. V dropped 5 bases and J dropped 3; count of bases not matched to a gene: 13. Germline CDR1 reads MNHNS; CDR2 reads SASEGT. This CDR3 is 16 amino acids long. This CDR3 is CASSPVSGGIYYEQYF. In DNA, the CDR3 is TGTGCCAGCAGTCCCGTTTCGGGGGGAATCTACTACGAGCAGTACTTC.

This clonotype has a handful of counts. This chain links TRBV4-3 with TRBJ2-1; 11 bases match TRBD2. This CDR3 comprises 16 residues. The germline V gene encodes CDR1 LGHNA and CDR2 YSLEER. Trimming at V came to 0 bases and at J to 8 bases, leaving 6 bases not matched to a gene. CDR3 in DNA: TGCGCCAGCAGCCAAGACCTTAGCGGGAGGGCCCATGAGCAGTTCTTC. Translated: CASSQDLSGRAHEQFF.

The CDR3 spells CASSTGTGGSKNIQYF. The CDR3 DNA reads as TGTGCCAGCAGCACCGGGACAGGGGGGTCCAAAAACATTCAGTACTTC. The J gene is TRBJ2-4, the V gene TRBV9; 11 nucleotides agree with TRBD1. CDR1 and CDR2 from the germline V gene are SGDLS and YYNGEE. The CDR3 is 16 residues long. The V and J ends lost 4 bases and 2 bases, in that order; junction bases with no gene match: 5.

Only a few counts were recorded for this clonotype. V gene TRBV20-1 combines with J gene TRBJ2-7, with 7 bases lining up with TRBD2. V shed 3 bases, J shed 1 base, and the junction held 15 bases outside the gene matches. This CDR3 region has 17 residues. CDR1 is DFQATT, CDR2 SNEGSKA, per germline (reference sequence). CDR3 sequence reads: CSASGVLRESESYEQYF. Written as DNA, the CDR3 is TGCAGTGCTAGTGGTGTGCTGCGGGAGTCAGAATCCTACGAGCAGTACTTC.

This clonotype was seen ten or more times. The rearrangement links TRBV7-9 to TRBJ2-1, with 7 bases matching TRBD2. CDR3 length: 16 residues. Germline V gene lookup returns CDR1 SEHNR and CDR2 FQNEAQ (reference sequence). V lost 1 base and J lost 9; bases outside the gene matches: 12. For the CDR3, the DNA is TGTGCCAGCAGCTTAGGGGTGGGAGGGCCTTCAAGTGAGCAGTTCTTC. This sequence encodes CASSLGVGGPSSEQFF.

V usage is TRBV5-1 and J usage is TRBJ2-5; 10 positions agree with TRBD1. The CDR3 is 14 amino acids. V lost 4 bases, J lost 4 bases, and 4 bases stayed unmatched. Looked up from germline, CDR1 is SGHRS and CDR2 is YFSETQ. The CDR3 spells CASSNDRGRETQYF. DNA of the CDR3: TGCGCCAGCAGCAACGACAGGGGGCGAGAGACCCAGTACTTC.

This clonotype was seen more than once but under ten times. The chain has TRBV20-1 and TRBJ2-7; D not certain. Per the germline V gene, CDR1 is DFQATT and CDR2 is SNEGSKA (reference sequence). Trimming pared 1 base from V and 0 bases from J, leaving 10 bases between. The CDR3 loop spans 14 amino acids. CDR3 in amino acids: CSARGVLGSYEQYF. The CDR3 nucleotides are TGCAGTGCTAGAGGGGTACTGGGCTCCTACGAGCAGTACTTC.

The chain recombines TRBV29-1 with TRBJ2-1; the D gene could be TRBD1 or TRBD2 (7 bases each). The germline CDR1 and CDR2 sequences are SQVTM and ANQGSEA. Trimming pared 1 base from V and 10 bases from J, leaving 14 bases between. The CDR3 sequence is 13 residues long. CDR3 region: CSVEVSQGGEQFF. CDR3 nucleotides: TGCAGCGTTGAAGTTTCCCAGGGGGGGGAGCAGTTCTTC.

About this clonotype: A much larger clone lies a single base off, so this may be a read error. This chain links TRBV27 with TRBJ2-7, with D perhaps matching TRBD1 or TRBD2 (6 bases each). Trimming pared 9 bases from V and 2 bases from J, leaving 8 bases between. Germline lookup yields CDR1 MNHEY and CDR2 SMNVEV (reference sequence). This CDR3 contains 11 residues. The chain's CDR3 is CARRGAYEQYF. CDR3 DNA sequence: TGTGCCAGGAGGGGGGCCTACGAGCAGTACTTC.

The chain combines TRBV20-1 with TRBJ2-5; 12 bases are shared with TRBD1. V shed 0 bases and J 5 bases; nucleotides not matched to a gene: 10. CDR3 length: 17 amino acids. Germline values: CDR1 DFQATT, CDR2 SNEGSKA (reference sequence). The CDR3 DNA follows: TGCAGTGCTAGAGATGGGATCGGGACAGGGGGCTTGGAGACCCAGTACTTC. Encoded protein: CSARDGIGTGGLETQYF.

This clonotype was recorded many times. CDR3 nucleotide sequence: TGTGCCAGCAGTTGGGGACTAGCAAGCTACGAGCAGTACTTC. Translation: CASSWGLASYEQYF. The gene calls are TRBV7-2 and TRBJ2-7; 9 nucleotides agree with TRBD2. Germline CDR1 is SGHTA and CDR2 is FQGNSA. J lost 3 bases, V lost 6 bases, and 6 bases had no gene match. This CDR3 has 14 amino acids.

This chain links TRBV4-2 with TRBJ1-2; 10 bases agree with TRBD1. The CDR3 extends over 15 amino acids. Per germline, CDR1 LGHNA and CDR2 YNFKEQ. The V segment lost 2 bases and the J segment 4 bases; nucleotides outside the gene matches: 4. CDR3 DNA sequence: TGTGCCAGCAGCCAACCGGACAGGGGGGTCTATGGCTACACCTTC. Encoded protein: CASSQPDRGVYGYTF.

This clonotype was seen only a few times. V gene TRBV20-1 combines with J gene TRBJ2-7, with 12 positions matching TRBD2. V trimming: 6 bases; J trimming: 5 bases; junction bases outside the gene matches: 5. The CDR3 loop spans 13 amino acids. Germline V CDR1 and CDR2: DFQATT, SNEGSKA (reference sequence). The CDR3 DNA is TGCAGTGCCCAAACTAGCGGGAGGAACGAGCAGTACTTC. Translated: CSAQTSGRNEQYF.

J is TRBJ2-7 and V is TRBV3-1, with D possibly being TRBD2 (6 bases). The V end was cut by 0 bases, the J end by 3 bases, with 9 bases between. Per germline, CDR1 LGHDT and CDR2 YNNKEL (reference sequence). CDR3 length: 14 amino acids. The CDR3 is CASSQEGGGYEQYF. The CDR3 DNA is TGTGCCAGCAGCCAAGAGGGGGGAGGCTACGAGCAGTACTTC.

CDR3 DNA sequence: TGCAGTGCTAGAGATACCCGGGACAGGGCCGGGGAGCTGTTTTTT. Translated: CSARDTRDRAGELFF. The chain carries TRBV20-1 and TRBJ2-2, with 9 nucleotides matching TRBD1. The V gene end was trimmed by 0 bases and the J gene end by 6 bases; junction bases not matched to a gene: 5. Per germline, CDR1 DFQATT and CDR2 SNEGSKA (reference sequence). The CDR3 contains 15 residues.

This clonotype was observed a handful of times. The chain combines TRBV20-1 with TRBJ2-7, with D uncertain. The CDR3 consists of 11 residues. The germline V gene encodes CDR1 DFQATT and CDR2 SNEGSKA (reference sequence). Trimming took off 3 bases at V and 2 bases at J, with 5 bases between the two ends. Written as DNA, the CDR3 is TGCAGTGCTAGCCAGACCTACGAGCAGTACTTC. The encoded protein is CSASQTYEQYF.